The rows below give T cell receptor beta chains drawn from one sample of a study of beta chain features in type 1 diabetes. TCRdb's copy holds only in-frame clones and misses some; the assay was immunoSEQ multiplex PCR. The sample contains 970,000 or so clones, roughly 17% of which appear only once. Specimen: naive CD4+ T cells from blood. The receptors come from a woman aged 18-29 years in good health. CDR3s include the opening cysteine and the closing phenylalanine or tryptophan. D genes are given only for firm matches. For some rows the clone size is stated as once, few or many, or as a class when expanded; others skip it.

v_call: TRBV6-6
clone_size: .
j_call: TRBJ2-4
d_call: .
cdr3_nt: TGTGCCAGCAGTTACCCTTTGGAGGGAGCCAAAAACATTCAGTACTTC
cdr3_aa: CASSYPLEGAKNIQYF

v_call: TRBV7-2
clone_size: .
j_call: TRBJ1-2
d_call: .
cdr3_nt: TGTGCCAGCAGCTTTTTAATCGGTGGGGGCTATGGCTACACCTTC
cdr3_aa: CASSFLIGGGYGYTF

v_call: TRBV6-1
clone_size: few
j_call: TRBJ1-1
d_call: .
cdr3_nt: TGTGCCAGCAGGATTACAGATGAAGCTTTCTTT
cdr3_aa: CASRITDEAFF

v_call: TRBV7-8
clone_size: .
j_call: TRBJ2-1
d_call: TRBD2
cdr3_nt: TGTGCCAGCAGCTTAACTAGCGGGAGCGCCGGGGAGTTCTTC
cdr3_aa: CASSLTSGSAGEFF

v_call: TRBV11-3
clone_size: .
j_call: TRBJ2-3
d_call: .
cdr3_nt: TGTGCCAGCAGCTTGACGGCAAGTCAGGCAGATACGCAGTATTTT
cdr3_aa: CASSLTASQADTQYF

v_call: TRBV18
clone_size: .
j_call: TRBJ2-4
d_call: TRBD1
cdr3_nt: TGTGCCAGCTTTTACGACAGGGTACAAAACATTCAGTACTTC
cdr3_aa: CASFYDRVQNIQYF

v_call: TRBV19
clone_size: few
j_call: TRBJ1-5
d_call: .
cdr3_nt: TGTGCCAGTAATGGCGACCGCAATCAGCCCCAGCATTTT
cdr3_aa: CASNGDRNQPQHF

v_call: TRBV6-5
clone_size: .
j_call: TRBJ2-7
d_call: .
cdr3_nt: TGTGCCAGCAGGGGACCGGTACCAACCTACGAGCAGTACTTC
cdr3_aa: CASRGPVPTYEQYF

v_call: TRBV6-6
clone_size: few
j_call: TRBJ2-5
d_call: .
cdr3_nt: TGTGCCAGCAGCAGCCAGGGGAGAATCGGGCCGGCCCAGTACTTC
cdr3_aa: CASSSQGRIGPAQYF

v_call: TRBV5-5
clone_size: few
j_call: TRBJ1-5
d_call: .
cdr3_nt: TGTGCCAGCAGCTTGGTTGGGACAATCGATCAGCCCCAGCATTTT
cdr3_aa: CASSLVGTIDQPQHF

v_call: TRBV6-5
clone_size: .
j_call: TRBJ1-2
d_call: .
cdr3_nt: TGTGCCAGCAGTGGACAGAATAACTATGGCTACACCTTC
cdr3_aa: CASSGQNNYGYTF

v_call: TRBV2
clone_size: .
j_call: TRBJ1-2
d_call: .
cdr3_nt: TGTGCCAGCAGTGAAGTGGGGGGAAGGAGCTATGGCTACACCTTC
cdr3_aa: CASSEVGGRSYGYTF

v_call: TRBV7-9
clone_size: .
j_call: TRBJ1-2
d_call: .
cdr3_nt: TGTGCCAGCAGCTTATCACTACTTCACTATGGCTACACCTTC
cdr3_aa: CASSLSLLHYGYTF

v_call: TRBV11-2
clone_size: .
j_call: TRBJ2-3
d_call: .
cdr3_nt: TGTGCCAGCAGCCAGGGTACCACAGATACGCAGTATTTT
cdr3_aa: CASSQGTTDTQYF

v_call: TRBV28
clone_size: few
j_call: TRBJ2-7
d_call: .
cdr3_nt: TGTGCCAGCATCACAGGGACGGGGGTCCACGAGCAGTACTTC
cdr3_aa: CASITGTGVHEQYF

v_call: TRBV6-1
clone_size: .
j_call: TRBJ2-1
d_call: TRBD2
cdr3_nt: TGTGCCAGCAGTGATCTGGTAGCGGGTGGGAATGAGCAGTTCTTC
cdr3_aa: CASSDLVAGGNEQFF

v_call: TRBV4-1
clone_size: .
j_call: TRBJ1-1
d_call: .
cdr3_nt: TGCGCCAGCAGCCCAATGTCCCCAGGGTTCGGGAACACTGAAGCTTTCTTT
cdr3_aa: CASSPMSPGFGNTEAFF

v_call: TRBV5-1
clone_size: .
j_call: TRBJ1-4
d_call: TRBD1
cdr3_nt: TGCGCCAGCAGCTTGCCCGGGACAGGGCATAATGAAAAACTGTTTTTT
cdr3_aa: CASSLPGTGHNEKLFF

v_call: TRBV5-1
clone_size: .
j_call: TRBJ1-2
d_call: .
cdr3_nt: TGCGCCAGCAGCCCCTGGGACCGTGCTCTGGGCTACACCTTC
cdr3_aa: CASSPWDRALGYTF

v_call: TRBV20-1
clone_size: .
j_call: TRBJ2-1
d_call: .
cdr3_nt: TGCAGTGCGGACCACAATGAGCAGTTCTTC
cdr3_aa: CSADHNEQFF

v_call: TRBV5-4
clone_size: few
j_call: TRBJ2-5
d_call: .
cdr3_nt: TGTGCCAGCAGCTTACCCACGGGGACCCAGTACTTC
cdr3_aa: CASSLPTGTQYF

v_call: TRBV9
clone_size: few
j_call: TRBJ2-3
d_call: .
cdr3_nt: TGTGCCAGCAGCGTCAGCAGGTCAGATACGCAGTATTTT
cdr3_aa: CASSVSRSDTQYF

v_call: TRBV7-2
clone_size: .
j_call: TRBJ2-2
d_call: .
cdr3_nt: TGTGCCAGCCGAAGGGGGGCCGGGGAGCTGTTTTTT
cdr3_aa: CASRRGAGELFF

v_call: TRBV28
clone_size: few
j_call: TRBJ2-3
d_call: .
cdr3_nt: TGTGCCAGCAGTTACCAACTAGGAATAAAGGGCACAGATACGCAGTATTTT
cdr3_aa: CASSYQLGIKGTDTQYF

v_call: TRBV5-8
clone_size: few
j_call: TRBJ1-5
d_call: .
cdr3_nt: TGTGCCAGCAGCTTGAGGCAGGGAGGTCAGCCCCAGCATTTT
cdr3_aa: CASSLRQGGQPQHF

v_call: TRBV28
clone_size: few
j_call: TRBJ2-5
d_call: .
cdr3_nt: TGTGCCAGCAGTTTGCTGGGCAAGTTAGAGACCCAGTACTTC
cdr3_aa: CASSLLGKLETQYF

v_call: TRBV11-3
clone_size: .
j_call: TRBJ2-3
d_call: .
cdr3_nt: TGTGCCAGCAGCTTAATGGGTGGAGATACGCAGTATTTT
cdr3_aa: CASSLMGGDTQYF

v_call: TRBV5-4
clone_size: few
j_call: TRBJ1-1
d_call: .
cdr3_nt: TGTGCCAGCAGCTTCGGCGGCCAGAACACTGAAGCTTTCTTT
cdr3_aa: CASSFGGQNTEAFF

v_call: TRBV6-6
clone_size: .
j_call: TRBJ1-5
d_call: TRBD1
cdr3_nt: TGTGCCAGCAGTCAGGGACAGATCAATCAGCCCCAGCATTTT
cdr3_aa: CASSQGQINQPQHF

v_call: TRBV27
clone_size: .
j_call: TRBJ1-1
d_call: .
cdr3_nt: TGTGCCAGCAGTTTCGACACTATGAACACTGAAGCTTTCTTT
cdr3_aa: CASSFDTMNTEAFF

v_call: TRBV18
clone_size: few
j_call: TRBJ1-2
d_call: .
cdr3_nt: TGTGCCAGCTCACCGATGGGCGAGGGCTATGGCTACACCTTC
cdr3_aa: CASSPMGEGYGYTF

v_call: TRBV6-4
clone_size: .
j_call: TRBJ2-1
d_call: TRBD2
cdr3_nt: TGTGCCGACAGAAGCGTAGCGGGAGGTAATGAGCAGTTCTTC
cdr3_aa: CADRSVAGGNEQFF

v_call: TRBV6-6
clone_size: .
j_call: TRBJ2-3
d_call: TRBD1
cdr3_nt: TGTGCCAGCACCTTGCGGGCAGGGGGAGGCACAGATACGCAGTATTTT
cdr3_aa: CASTLRAGGGTDTQYF

v_call: TRBV5-4
clone_size: .
j_call: TRBJ2-5
d_call: TRBD1
cdr3_nt: TGTGCCAGCAGCTTCGGGACAGATAAGACCCAGTACTTC
cdr3_aa: CASSFGTDKTQYF

v_call: TRBV4-1
clone_size: .
j_call: TRBJ2-6
d_call: .
cdr3_nt: TGCGCCAGCAGCCAAGATATAGCTGGGGCCAACGTCCTGACTTTC
cdr3_aa: CASSQDIAGANVLTF

v_call: TRBV4-3
clone_size: few
j_call: TRBJ2-3
d_call: .
cdr3_nt: TGCGCCAGCAGCCTTGGGGCAGCGTCTAGCACAGATACGCAGTATTTT
cdr3_aa: CASSLGAASSTDTQYF

v_call: TRBV5-1
clone_size: few
j_call: TRBJ1-4
d_call: .
cdr3_nt: TGCGCCAGCAGCCTGGACAGTAGTAATGAAAAACTGTTTTTT
cdr3_aa: CASSLDSSNEKLFF

v_call: TRBV25-1
clone_size: .
j_call: TRBJ1-2
d_call: .
cdr3_nt: TGTGCCAGCAGTGACAGATACTATGGCTACACCTTC
cdr3_aa: CASSDRYYGYTF

v_call: TRBV15
clone_size: .
j_call: TRBJ2-7
d_call: TRBD2
cdr3_nt: TGTGCCACCGCCAGCGGGGAATACTACGAGCAGTACTTC
cdr3_aa: CATASGEYYEQYF

v_call: TRBV28
clone_size: few
j_call: TRBJ2-7
d_call: .
cdr3_nt: TGTGCCAGCAGCGGGGCCGGGACAAACACCTACGAGCAGTACTTC
cdr3_aa: CASSGAGTNTYEQYF

v_call: TRBV6-4
clone_size: few
j_call: TRBJ1-1
d_call: TRBD1
cdr3_nt: TGTGCCAGTCGACAGGGACGGAACACTGAAGCTTTCTTT
cdr3_aa: CASRQGRNTEAFF

v_call: TRBV10-2
clone_size: .
j_call: TRBJ2-7
d_call: TRBD1
cdr3_nt: TGCGCCAGCAGTGGGGTGGACAGGGGAGGACCCTACGAGCAGTACTTC
cdr3_aa: CASSGVDRGGPYEQYF

v_call: TRBV7-8
clone_size: .
j_call: TRBJ2-2
d_call: .
cdr3_nt: TGTGCCAGCACCCCAGTCGGGGCAGCAAAGCCGACCGGGGAGCTGTTTTTT
cdr3_aa: CASTPVGAAKPTGELFF

v_call: TRBV11-2
clone_size: once
j_call: TRBJ2-3
d_call: .
cdr3_nt: TGTGCCAGCAGCTTTAGTGGGGGCACAGATACGCAGTATTTT
cdr3_aa: CASSFSGGTDTQYF

v_call: TRBV18
clone_size: few
j_call: TRBJ2-7
d_call: TRBD1
cdr3_nt: TGTGCCAGCTCACTTATGACCGGGACAGAGTACTACGAGCAGTACTTC
cdr3_aa: CASSLMTGTEYYEQYF

v_call: TRBV19
clone_size: .
j_call: TRBJ2-1
d_call: .
cdr3_nt: TGTGCCAGTACGGGTGGGTGGTTACACAATGAGCAGTTCTTC
cdr3_aa: CASTGGWLHNEQFF

v_call: TRBV5-1
clone_size: few
j_call: TRBJ2-1
d_call: TRBD2
cdr3_nt: TGCGCCAGCAGTCCTCATCGGGACTATAATGAGCAGTTCTTC
cdr3_aa: CASSPHRDYNEQFF

v_call: TRBV11-1
clone_size: .
j_call: TRBJ2-5
d_call: .
cdr3_nt: TGTGCCAGCAGCTTTACTAGCCTAGAGACCCAGTACTTC
cdr3_aa: CASSFTSLETQYF

v_call: TRBV9
clone_size: .
j_call: TRBJ2-1
d_call: TRBD2
cdr3_nt: TGTGCCAGCAGCGCGACGGGACTAGCGGTATACAATGAGCAGTTCTTC
cdr3_aa: CASSATGLAVYNEQFF

v_call: TRBV2
clone_size: few
j_call: TRBJ1-3
d_call: .
cdr3_nt: TGTGCCAGCAGAAGACGGGTTAGTTCTGGAAACACCATATATTTT
cdr3_aa: CASRRRVSSGNTIYF

v_call: TRBV9
clone_size: few
j_call: TRBJ2-5
d_call: .
cdr3_nt: TGTGCCAGCAGCGTAAGCGTACGTCTAGAGACCCAGTACTTC
cdr3_aa: CASSVSVRLETQYF

v_call: TRBV7-2
clone_size: few
j_call: TRBJ2-7
d_call: TRBD2
cdr3_nt: TGTGCCAGCAGCCCCCAGGAACTAGCGGGAGCAGAGCAGTACTTC
cdr3_aa: CASSPQELAGAEQYF